This TCR beta chain was observed in a study of early T cells in non-severe SARS-CoV-2 infection (dated by TCRdb to the early 2020s). For context, the study as a whole: Because TCR sequencing was done on bulk RNA from unsorted whole blood, the alpha and beta chains could not be paired. The paper as a whole reports these results and caveats: VDJdb matching was skewed toward anti-spike CD8 responses and likely underestimated virus-specific expansions by missing private and CD4 specificities.

The sample holds a few counts of this clonotype. Its binding antigen is unknown. Base qualities are not provided; no much larger clone lies one nucleotide away. The library was produced with 5' RACE. The sample was run on a NextSeq 500. To correct for sequencing error and PCR bias, the TCR library protocol tagged individual cDNA molecules with unique molecular identifiers. Both TCR alpha and beta chains were sequenced, and tight co-correlation was observed between alpha and beta sequence abundances in each sample. On the study's bioinformatics: Decombinator V4 was used to annotate TCR sequences for V gene, J gene and CDR3. Expanded TCRs were defined as changing significantly between any two time points under a Poisson model with p below 0.0001. TCR abundances were normalised to the total number of TCRs sequenced per sample and were expressed as counts per million. MAIT TCRs were defined by TRAV1-2 paired with TRAJ12, TRAJ20 or TRAJ33, and iNKT TCRs by TRAV10 paired with TRAJ18. VDJdb, accessed 1 November 2021, was searched for CMV, EBV and SARS-CoV-2 annotated TCRs, with TCRs annotated for multiple antigens excluded. The public reads were reprocessed in TCRdb via fastp at Q25 and MiXCR, keeping in-frame beta chains. Every entry covers one CDR3 protein and lists the most common genes and DNA from its rows. Here the V and J calls rest on TCRdb's processing, not on the authors' analysis. The sample table records some 48,000 distinct CDR3 sequences; about 6% of these occur just once. Around 7% of the sample goes to the ten largest clones.

The study was a case-control design nested within a healthcare worker cohort in London, UK, with weekly nasopharyngeal swab PCR tests and blood sampling. Healthcare workers were recruited between 23 and 31 March 2020, during the week of the UK lockdown, and were followed weekly for up to 16 weeks. As encoded in the germline V gene, CDR1 is MGHRA while CDR2 is YSYEKL. Relative to germline, V is 0 bases shorter and J is 2 bases shorter, with 5 bases between their ends. Including the terminal cysteine and phenylalanine, the CDR3 comprises 14 residues. Only the CDR3 DNA is retained, 42 bases long and in frame from the first base.

Sequenced material: whole blood, taken at baseline. The chain links TRBV4-1 with TRBJ2-4; the D gene assignment is ambiguous. This clonotype originated in an adult who was a healthcare worker with PCR-confirmed SARS-CoV-2 infection or an uninfected control (not recorded which). The DNA reads TGCGCCAGCAGCCAAGACTTCCCCAAAAACATTCAGTACTTC. This is translated as CASSQDFPKNIQYF.